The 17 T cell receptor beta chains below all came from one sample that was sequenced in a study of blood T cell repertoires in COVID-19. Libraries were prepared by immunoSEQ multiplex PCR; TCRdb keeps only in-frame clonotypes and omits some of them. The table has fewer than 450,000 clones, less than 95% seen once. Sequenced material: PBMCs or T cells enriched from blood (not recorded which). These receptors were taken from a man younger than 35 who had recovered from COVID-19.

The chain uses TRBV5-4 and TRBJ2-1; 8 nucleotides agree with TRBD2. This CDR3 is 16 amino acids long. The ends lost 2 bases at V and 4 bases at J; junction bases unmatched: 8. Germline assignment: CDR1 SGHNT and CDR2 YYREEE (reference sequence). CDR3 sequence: CASSFSSVAGYNEQFF. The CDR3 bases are TGTGCCAGCAGCTTCTCATCGGTAGCGGGATACAATGAGCAGTTCTTC.

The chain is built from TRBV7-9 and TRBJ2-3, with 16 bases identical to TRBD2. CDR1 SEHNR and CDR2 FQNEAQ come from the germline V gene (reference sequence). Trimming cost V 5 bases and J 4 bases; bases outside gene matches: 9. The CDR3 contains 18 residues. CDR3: CASSPPGLAGGPADTQYF. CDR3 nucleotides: TGTGCCAGCAGCCCTCCGGGACTAGCGGGAGGGCCCGCAGATACGCAGTATTTT. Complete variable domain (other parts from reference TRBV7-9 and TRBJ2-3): DTGVSQNPRHKITKRGQNVTFRCDPISEHNRLYWYRQTLGQGPEFLTYFQNEAQLEKSRLLSDRFSAERPKGSFSTLEIQRTEQGDSAMYLCASSPPGLAGGPADTQYFGPGTRLTVL.

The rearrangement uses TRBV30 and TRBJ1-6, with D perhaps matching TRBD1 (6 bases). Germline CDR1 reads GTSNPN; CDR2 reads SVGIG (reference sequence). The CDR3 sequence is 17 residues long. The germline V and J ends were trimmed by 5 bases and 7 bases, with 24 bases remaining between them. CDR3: CAWPARQGSVENSPLHF. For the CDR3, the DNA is TGTGCCTGGCCGGCCAGGCAGGGGTCAGTAGAGAATTCACCCCTCCACTTT.

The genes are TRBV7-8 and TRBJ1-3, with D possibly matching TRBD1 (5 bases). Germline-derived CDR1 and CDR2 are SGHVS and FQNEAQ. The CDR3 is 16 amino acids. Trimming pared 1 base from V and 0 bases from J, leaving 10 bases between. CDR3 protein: CASSLDRSISGNTIYF. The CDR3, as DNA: TGTGCCAGCAGCTTAGACAGGTCTATCTCTGGAAACACCATATATTTT.

The CDR3 DNA is TGTGCCAGCAGCTTTGCGGGTAACGGCGGTGAGCAGTTCTTC. Its translation: CASSFAGNGGEQFF. The gene calls are TRBV7-3 and TRBJ2-1, with D maybe TRBD2 (5 bases). V lost 3 bases and J lost 9, with 15 bases in between. The CDR3 covers 14 residues. Germline V gene data show CDR1 as SGHTA and CDR2 as FQGTGA.

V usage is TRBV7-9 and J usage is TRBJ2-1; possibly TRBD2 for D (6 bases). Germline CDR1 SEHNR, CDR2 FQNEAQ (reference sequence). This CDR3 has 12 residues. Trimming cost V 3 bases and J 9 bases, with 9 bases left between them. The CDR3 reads CASSLMGGEQFF. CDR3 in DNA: TGTGCCAGCAGCTTGATGGGGGGTGAGCAGTTCTTC.

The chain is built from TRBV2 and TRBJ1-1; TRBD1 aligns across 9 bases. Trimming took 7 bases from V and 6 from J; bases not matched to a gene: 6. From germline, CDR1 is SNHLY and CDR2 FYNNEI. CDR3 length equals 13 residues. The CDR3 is CASILGQGPEAFF. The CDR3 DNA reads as TGTGCCAGCATCCTGGGACAGGGCCCTGAAGCTTTCTTT. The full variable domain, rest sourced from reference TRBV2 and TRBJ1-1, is EPEVTQTPSHQVTQMGQEVILRCVPISNHLYFYWYRQILGQKVEFLVSFYNNEISEKSEIFDDQFSVERPDGSNFTLKIRSTKLEDSAMYFCASILGQGPEAFFGQGTRLTVV.

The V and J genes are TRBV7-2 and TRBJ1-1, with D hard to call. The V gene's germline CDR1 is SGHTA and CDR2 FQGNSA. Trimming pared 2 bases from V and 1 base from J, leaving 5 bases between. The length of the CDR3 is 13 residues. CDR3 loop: CASSLRRNTEAFF. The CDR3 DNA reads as TGTGCCAGCAGCTTACGGAGGAACACTGAAGCTTTCTTT.

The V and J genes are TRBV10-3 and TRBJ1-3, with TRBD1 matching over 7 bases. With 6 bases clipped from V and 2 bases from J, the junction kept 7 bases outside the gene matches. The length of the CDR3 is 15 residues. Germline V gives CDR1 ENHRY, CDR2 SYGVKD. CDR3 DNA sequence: TGTGCCATCAGCATTGGGACAGCCGCTGGAAACACCATATATTTT. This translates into CAISIGTAAGNTIYF.

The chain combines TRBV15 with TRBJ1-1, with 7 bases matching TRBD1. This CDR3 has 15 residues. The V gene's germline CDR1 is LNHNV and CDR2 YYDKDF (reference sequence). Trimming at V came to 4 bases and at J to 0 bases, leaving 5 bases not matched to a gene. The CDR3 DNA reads TGTGCCACCAGCATGGGACAGTTAATGAACACTGAAGCTTTCTTT. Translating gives CATSMGQLMNTEAFF. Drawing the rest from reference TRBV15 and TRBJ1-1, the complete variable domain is DAMVIQNPRYQVTQFGKPVTLSCSQTLNHNVMYWYQQKSSQAPKLLFHYYDKDFNNEADTPDNFQSRRPNTSFCFLDIRSPGLGDTAMYLCATSMGQLMNTEAFFGQGTRLTVV.

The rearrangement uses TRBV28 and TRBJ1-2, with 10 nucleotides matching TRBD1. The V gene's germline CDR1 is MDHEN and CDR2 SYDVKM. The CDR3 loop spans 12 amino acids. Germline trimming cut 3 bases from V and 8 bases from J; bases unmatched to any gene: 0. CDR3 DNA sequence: TGTGCCAGCAGTTTGGGACAGGGGGGCTACACCTTC. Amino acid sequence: CASSLGQGGYTF.

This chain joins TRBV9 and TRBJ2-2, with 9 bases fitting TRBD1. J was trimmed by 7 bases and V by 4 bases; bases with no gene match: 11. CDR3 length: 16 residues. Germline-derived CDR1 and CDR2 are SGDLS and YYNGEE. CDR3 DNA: TGTGCCAGCAGCCCCCGTCTGGGACAGGGAATCGGGGAGCTGTTTTTT. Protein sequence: CASSPRLGQGIGELFF.

The CDR3: CASSLAVAGVYGYTF. CDR3 DNA sequence: TGTGCCAGCAGCCTGGCAGTGGCAGGGGTCTATGGCTACACCTTC. The chain has TRBV5-8 and TRBJ1-2, with D possibly matching TRBD1 (6 bases). Germline V gene sequence: CDR1 SGHTS, CDR2 YDEGEE. With 4 bases removed from V and 4 bases from J, the gap between germline ends came to 17 bases. This CDR3 region has 15 residues.

The CDR3 spells CASSSEGARNSPLHF. The CDR3 DNA reads TGTGCCAGCAGTTCCGAGGGGGCACGTAATTCACCCCTCCACTTT. The rearrangement uses TRBV11-2 and TRBJ1-6; TRBD1 matches 7 bases. CDR3 length: 15 residues. The V gene's germline CDR1 is SGHAT and CDR2 FQNNGV. V lost 6 bases to trimming and J lost 6 bases; unmatched junction nucleotides: 8. The variable domain in full, with the rest retrieved from reference TRBV11-2 and TRBJ1-6, is EAGVAQSPRYKIIEKRQSVAFWCNPISGHATLYWYQQILGQGPKLLIQFQNNGVVDDSQLPKDRFSAERLKGVDSTLKIQPAKLEDSAVYLCASSSEGARNSPLHFGNGTRLTVT.

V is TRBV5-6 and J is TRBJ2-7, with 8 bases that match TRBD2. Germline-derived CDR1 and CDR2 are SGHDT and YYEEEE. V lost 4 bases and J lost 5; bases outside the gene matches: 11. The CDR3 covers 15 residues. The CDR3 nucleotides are TGTGCCAGCAGCCGGATAAGCGGGAGTTTCCACGAGCAGTACTTC. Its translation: CASSRISGSFHEQYF.

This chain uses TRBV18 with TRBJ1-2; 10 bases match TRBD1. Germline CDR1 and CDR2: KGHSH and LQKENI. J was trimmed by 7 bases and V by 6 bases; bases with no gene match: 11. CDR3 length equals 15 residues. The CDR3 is CASSTSTGGLGGYTF. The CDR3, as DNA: TGTGCCAGCTCTACCTCGACAGGGGGCTTGGGTGGCTACACCTTC.

For the CDR3, the DNA is TGTGCCAGCAGTACGGGACAGTACTATGGCTACACCTTC. Translating it yields CASSTGQYYGYTF. The V and J genes are TRBV7-9 and TRBJ1-2; 7 positions match TRBD1. The V gene end was trimmed by 6 bases and the J gene end by 3 bases; junction bases not matched to a gene: 4. CDR1 is SEHNR and CDR2 is FQNEAQ in the germline V gene (reference sequence). The CDR3 runs 13 residues.